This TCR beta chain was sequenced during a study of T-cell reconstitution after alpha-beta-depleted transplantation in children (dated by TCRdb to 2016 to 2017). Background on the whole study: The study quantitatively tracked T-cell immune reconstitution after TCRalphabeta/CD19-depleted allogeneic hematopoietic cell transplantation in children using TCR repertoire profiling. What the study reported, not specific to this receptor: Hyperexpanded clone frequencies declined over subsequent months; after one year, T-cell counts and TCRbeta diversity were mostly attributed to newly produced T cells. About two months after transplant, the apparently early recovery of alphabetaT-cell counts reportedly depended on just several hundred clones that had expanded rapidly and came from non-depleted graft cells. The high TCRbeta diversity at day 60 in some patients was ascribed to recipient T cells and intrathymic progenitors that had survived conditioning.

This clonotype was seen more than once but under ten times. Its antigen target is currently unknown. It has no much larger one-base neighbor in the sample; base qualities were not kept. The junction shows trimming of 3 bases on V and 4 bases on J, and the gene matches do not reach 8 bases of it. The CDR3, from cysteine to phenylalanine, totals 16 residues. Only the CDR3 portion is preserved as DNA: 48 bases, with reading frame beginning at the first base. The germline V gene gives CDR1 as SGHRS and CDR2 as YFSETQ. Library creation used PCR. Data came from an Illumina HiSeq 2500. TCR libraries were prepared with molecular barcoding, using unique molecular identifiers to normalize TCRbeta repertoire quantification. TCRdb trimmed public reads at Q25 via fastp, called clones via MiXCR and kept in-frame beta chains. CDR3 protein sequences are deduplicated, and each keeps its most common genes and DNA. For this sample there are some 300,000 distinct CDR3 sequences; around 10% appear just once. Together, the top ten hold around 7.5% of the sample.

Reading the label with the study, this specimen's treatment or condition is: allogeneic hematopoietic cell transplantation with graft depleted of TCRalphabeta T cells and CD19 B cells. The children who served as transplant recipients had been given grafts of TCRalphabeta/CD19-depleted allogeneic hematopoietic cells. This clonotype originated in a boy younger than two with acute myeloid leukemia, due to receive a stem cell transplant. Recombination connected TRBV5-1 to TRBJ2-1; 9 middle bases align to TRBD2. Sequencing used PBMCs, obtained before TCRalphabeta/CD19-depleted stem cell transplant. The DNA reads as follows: TGCGCCAGCAGCTGGTCTCTAGCGGGGACATACAATGAGCAGTTCTTC. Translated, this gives CASSWSLAGTYNEQFF.